The following is a T cell receptor (beta chain) sequence with its context. Antigen: not known. The sample belongs to a study of radiotherapy plus CTLA-4 blockade in lung cancer. The wider study: In about 20% of patients, objective responses were seen; 30% to 35% had disease control. Overall study results and limits: There was expansion of tumor-derived TCR clones in blood after radiotherapy plus ipilimumab. Reports state that early shifts in blood T cell clones, with interferon-beta, best predicted response.

Focal radiation with ipilimumab CTLA-4 blockade was given to patients with chemo-refractory metastatic non-small-cell lung cancer. The V gene's germline CDR1 is MGHRA and CDR2 YSYEKL. This CDR3 has 13 amino acids. The trim removed 4 bases at V and 2 bases at J, leaving 2 bases unmatched. Clones were sequenced by immunoSEQ multiplex PCR, and TCRdb holds only the in-frame ones, with some missing. The sample has approximately 57,000 clones, approximately 82% seen once. The chain links TRBV4-1 to TRBJ2-7, with 7 bases aligning to TRBD2. This specimen was peripheral blood, taken from a patient treated with radiotherapy plus ipilimumab. This clonotype originated in a human donor with non-small cell lung cancer whose response to radiotherapy plus ipilimumab could not be evaluated. CDR3 nucleotide sequence: TGCGCCAGCAGCCGGAGCGGGGCCTACGAGCAGTACTTC. This codes for CASSRSGAYEQYF.